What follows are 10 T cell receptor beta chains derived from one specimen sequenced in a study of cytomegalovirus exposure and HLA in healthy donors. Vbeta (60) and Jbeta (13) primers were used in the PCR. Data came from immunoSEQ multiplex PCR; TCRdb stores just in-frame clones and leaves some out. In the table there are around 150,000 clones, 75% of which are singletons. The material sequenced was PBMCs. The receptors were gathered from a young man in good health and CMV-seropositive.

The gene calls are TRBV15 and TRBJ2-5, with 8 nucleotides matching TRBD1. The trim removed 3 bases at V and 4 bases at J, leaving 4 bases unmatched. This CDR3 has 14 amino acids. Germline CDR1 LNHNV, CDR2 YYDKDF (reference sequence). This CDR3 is CATSRNRGAETQYF. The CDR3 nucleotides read TGTGCCACCAGCAGGAACAGGGGGGCAGAGACCCAGTACTTC.

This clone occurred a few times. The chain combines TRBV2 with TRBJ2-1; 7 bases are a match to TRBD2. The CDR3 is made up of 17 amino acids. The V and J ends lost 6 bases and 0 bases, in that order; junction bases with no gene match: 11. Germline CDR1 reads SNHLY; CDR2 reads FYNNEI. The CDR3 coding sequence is TGTGCCAGCAGGAAGCGACTAGCTGAGATCTCCTACAATGAGCAGTTCTTC. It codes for CASRKRLAEISYNEQFF.

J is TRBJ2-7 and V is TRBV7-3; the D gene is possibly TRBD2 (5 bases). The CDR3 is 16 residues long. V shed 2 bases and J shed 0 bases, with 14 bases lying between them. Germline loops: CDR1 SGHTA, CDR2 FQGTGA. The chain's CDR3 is CASSLVGVGASYEQYF. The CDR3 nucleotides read TGTGCCAGCAGCTTAGTGGGAGTCGGAGCCTCCTACGAGCAGTACTTC.

CDR3 nucleotides: TGCGCCAGCAGCTTGGTACGGGATGAAGCTTTCTTT. Its protein product is CASSLVRDEAFF. J is TRBJ1-1 and V is TRBV5-1; D is ambiguous. V lost 0 bases and J lost 7, with 7 bases in between. The CDR3 runs to 12 residues. Germline assignment: CDR1 SGHRS and CDR2 YFSETQ.

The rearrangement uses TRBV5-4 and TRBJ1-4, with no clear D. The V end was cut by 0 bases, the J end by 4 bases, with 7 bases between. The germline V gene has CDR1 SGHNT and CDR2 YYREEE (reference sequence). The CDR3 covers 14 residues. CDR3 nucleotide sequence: TGTGCCAGCAGCTTGGGGCGGAATAATGAAAAACTGTTTTTT. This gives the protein CASSLGRNNEKLFF.

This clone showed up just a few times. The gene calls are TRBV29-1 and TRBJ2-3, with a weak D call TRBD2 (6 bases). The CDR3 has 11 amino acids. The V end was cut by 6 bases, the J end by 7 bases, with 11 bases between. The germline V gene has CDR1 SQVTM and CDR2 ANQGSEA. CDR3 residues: CSVRGGNTQYF. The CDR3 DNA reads TGCAGCGTGAGAGGAGGGAATACGCAGTATTTT.

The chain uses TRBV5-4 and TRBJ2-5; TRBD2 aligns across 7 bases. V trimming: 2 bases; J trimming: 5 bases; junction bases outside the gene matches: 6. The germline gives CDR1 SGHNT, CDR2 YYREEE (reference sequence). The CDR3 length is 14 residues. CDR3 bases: TGTGCCAGCAGCTTCAGTCCCGGGGGGGAGACCCAGTACTTC. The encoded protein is CASSFSPGGETQYF.

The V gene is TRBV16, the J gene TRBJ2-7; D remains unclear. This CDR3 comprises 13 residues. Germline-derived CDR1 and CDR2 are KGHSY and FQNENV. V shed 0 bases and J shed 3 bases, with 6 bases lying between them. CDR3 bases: TGTGCCAGCAGCCAATCCCCCTACTACGAGCAGTACTTC. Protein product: CASSQSPYYEQYF.

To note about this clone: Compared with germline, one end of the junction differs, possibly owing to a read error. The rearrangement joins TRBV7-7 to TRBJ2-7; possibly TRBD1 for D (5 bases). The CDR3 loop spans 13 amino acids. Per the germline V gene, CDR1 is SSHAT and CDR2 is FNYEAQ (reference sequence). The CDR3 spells CASSPVDQTVQYF. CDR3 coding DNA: TGTGCTAGCAGCCCAGTAGACCAGACAGTGCAGTACTTC.

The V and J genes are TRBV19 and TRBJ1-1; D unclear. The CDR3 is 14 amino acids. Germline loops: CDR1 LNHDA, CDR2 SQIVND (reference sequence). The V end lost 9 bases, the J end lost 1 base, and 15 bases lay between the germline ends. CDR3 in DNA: TGTGCCAGCAGTCAACTCGGCGGGAACACTGAAGCTTTCTTT. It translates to CASSQLGGNTEAFF.